This record covers a single T cell receptor (beta chain). The target antigen is unknown. The data were taken from a study of blood T cells in healthy people across ages. Regarding the study as a whole: Higher diversity and more naive CD4+ cells were features of long-lived donors, compared to aged donors.

This CDR3 has 13 amino acids. Germline-derived CDR1 and CDR2 are SEHNR and FQNEAQ (reference sequence). Primers used in a second PCR of about 6 to 11 cycles were a sample-barcoded 5' primer and a J-beta primer mix. TCRdb re-analysed the 5' RACE reads in MiXCR, keeping a single row per CDR3 protein. The sample holds around 500,000 distinct CDR3 sequences; about 28% are singletons and the top ten take approximately 3.7%. Another study also made use of these data, one on T cells of mothers and their children.

Sequences were obtained from blood. The chain joins TRBV7-9 to TRBJ2-5; D is undetermined. Matching the DNA end better, TRBJ2-1 makes the J call doubtful. This clonotype was obtained from a boy between 2 and 10 years old in good health. The CDR3 protein is CASSSVVSNEQFF. CDR3 coding DNA: TGTGCCAGCAGCTCTGTCGTATCCAATGAGCAGTTCTTC.